This TCR beta chain was retrieved from a study of T cells in Graves' hyperthyroidism and ophthalmopathy. A remark on this clonotype: What it binds is unknown.

Amplification of TCR beta CDR3 regions was performed using RNA transcripts as template. Researchers ran a first-round RT-PCR on the TCR CDR3 using the HTBI primer set. From the multiplex PCR reads, TCRdb called clonotypes with MiXCR, one entry per CDR3 protein. The sample lists hundreds of thousands of distinct CDR3 sequences, approximately 16% occurring once. The CDR3 spans 18 residues. Looked up from germline, CDR1 is SGDLS and CDR2 is YYNGEE. Trimming at V came to 2 bases and at J to 0 bases, leaving 8 bases not matched to a gene. Study results and caveats: Ophthalmopathy was predicted by the model a median of approximately 6.6 months ahead of onset. In the blood, most expanded thyroid clonotypes above 0.001 appeared as well.

The sequence was obtained from a woman between 40 and 50 years old with Graves' ophthalmopathy. The sample comprised blood. The chain recombines TRBV9 with TRBJ2-6; 7 positions agree with TRBD1. The CDR3 region is CASSVRGGGHSGANVLTF. The CDR3 DNA follows: TGTGCCAGCAGCGTGCGAGGGGGCGGCCACTCTGGGGCCAACGTCCTGACTTTC.